Below are 18 T cell receptor beta chains sequenced from a single sample in a study of beta chain features in type 1 diabetes. The whole isolated RNA underwent reverse transcription, so sequencing captured expressed TCRB transcripts. The data were produced by immunoSEQ multiplex PCR, yet TCRdb's version contains in-frame clones alone and is incomplete. The sample consists of hundreds of thousands of clones, approximately 15% of them appearing once. The specimen was naive CD4+ T cells from blood. The source of these receptors is a man aged 30 to 39 in good health.

This clone turned up a few times. The V call is TRBV7-2, the J call TRBJ2-3; D not resolved. Trimming took off 5 bases at V and 4 bases at J, with 4 bases between the two ends. Looked up from germline, CDR1 is SGHTA and CDR2 is FQGNSA. This CDR3 is 11 amino acids long. CDR3 protein: CASSHSDTQYF. In nucleotides, the CDR3 is TGTGCCAGCAGCCACTCAGATACGCAGTATTTT.

The chain combines TRBV18 with TRBJ2-7, with 12 bases fitting TRBD1. Germline lookup yields CDR1 KGHSH and CDR2 LQKENI. This CDR3 is 15 amino acids long. Germline trimming cut 4 bases from V and 5 bases from J; bases unmatched to any gene: 6. CDR3 region: CASSRGTGGQNEQYV. In DNA, the CDR3 is TGTGCCAGCTCACGGGGGACAGGGGGCCAGAACGAGCAGTACGTC.

This clone showed up just a few times. The chain carries TRBV7-8 and TRBJ2-6, with D uncertain. Looked up from germline, CDR1 is SGHVS and CDR2 is FQNEAQ. There are 15 residues in the CDR3. V lost 6 bases and J lost 0, with 9 bases in between. The CDR3 nucleotides read TGTGCCAGCAGTATGGGCAGCTCTGGGGCCAACGTCCTGACTTTC. This codes for CASSMGSSGANVLTF. The full variable domain, rest sourced from reference TRBV7-8 and TRBJ2-6, is GAGVSQSPRYKVAKRGQDVALRCDPISGHVSLFWYQQALGQGPEFLTYFQNEAQLDKSGLPSDRFFAERPEGSVSTLKIQRTQQEDSAVYLCASSMGSSGANVLTFGAGSRLTVL.

The chain has TRBV9 and TRBJ1-2; D is undetermined. CDR3 length equals 15 residues. The germline V gene encodes CDR1 SGDLS and CDR2 YYNGEE. The germline V and J ends were trimmed by 0 bases and 4 bases, with 13 bases remaining between them. CDR3 DNA: TGTGCCAGCAGCGTAGGGTCAGATCCTGGCTATGGCTACACCTTC. Translated, it gives CASSVGSDPGYGYTF.

This clone was counted between two and nine times. V is TRBV14 and J is TRBJ2-7; 12 bases fit TRBD1. V lost 4 bases to trimming and J lost 2 bases; unmatched junction nucleotides: 3. The CDR3 consists of 15 residues. From germline, CDR1 is SGHDN and CDR2 FVKESK. CDR3 amino acids: CASSPGTGGPYEQYV. In DNA form, the CDR3 reads TGTGCCAGCAGCCCCGGGACAGGGGGCCCCTACGAGCAGTACGTC.

This clone was counted only a few times. The chain employs TRBV2 and TRBJ2-3, with D possibly TRBD2 on 5 matching bases. The CDR3 extends over 15 amino acids. The V gene's germline CDR1 is SNHLY and CDR2 FYNNEI. V lost 3 bases, J lost 4 bases, and 14 bases lay in between. CDR3 in amino acids: CASSEGSPKPDTQYF. The CDR3 bases are TGTGCCAGCAGTGAGGGGAGCCCGAAGCCAGATACGCAGTATTTT.

This sequence joins TRBV9 and TRBJ1-2; D is undetermined. Germline CDR1 and CDR2: SGDLS and YYNGEE. This CDR3 region has 12 residues. Trimming removed 2 bases at V and 2 bases at J, with 4 bases between. Here the CDR3 DNA reads TGTGCCAGCAGCGTTTTCAACTATGGCTACACCTTC. Protein: CASSVFNYGYTF.

This clone was counted a few times. This chain uses TRBV30 with TRBJ2-6; D is uncertain. Trimming stripped 2 bases from V and 3 bases from J, with 8 bases between. The CDR3 has 14 residues. Germline V gene data show CDR1 as GTSNPN and CDR2 as SVGIG (reference sequence). The CDR3 DNA follows: TGTGCCTGGAGTCGGCTTAGTGGGGCCAACGTCCTGACTTTC. Residues: CAWSRLSGANVLTF.

V is TRBV4-3 and J is TRBJ1-5; D is unresolved. V was shortened by 0 bases and J by 7 bases, with 10 bases between the two germline ends. The V gene's germline CDR1 is LGHNA and CDR2 YSLEER. There are 14 residues in the CDR3. The CDR3 bases are TGCGCCAGCAGCCAAGATCCGTGGTACCAGCCCCAGCATTTT. As protein: CASSQDPWYQPQHF.

The genes are TRBV5-1 and TRBJ2-1; D might be TRBD1 (5 bases). The CDR3 is 13 residues long. Germline CDR1 reads SGHRS; CDR2 reads YFSETQ. Trimming shortened V by 2 bases and J by 10 bases, and 13 bases separated the two germline ends. The chain's CDR3 is CASSLVGAREQFF. In DNA form, the CDR3 reads TGCGCCAGCAGCTTAGTTGGGGCCCGGGAGCAGTTCTTC.

This clone was recorded a few times. This CDR3 is CASLNGDRGQETQYF. As DNA, the CDR3 is TGTGCCAGCCTAAATGGGGACAGGGGGCAAGAGACCCAGTACTTC. V usage is TRBV7-2 and J usage is TRBJ2-5, with 11 positions matching TRBD1. The CDR3 is made up of 15 amino acids. Germline V CDR1 and CDR2: SGHTA, FQGNSA. V trimming: 8 bases; J trimming: 2 bases; junction bases outside the gene matches: 7. The complete variable domain, with remaining parts taken from reference TRBV7-2 and TRBJ2-5, reads GAGVSQSPSNKVTEKGKDVELRCDPISGHTALYWYRQSLGQGLEFLIYFQGNSAPDKSGLPSDRFSAERTGGSVSTLTIQRTQQEDSAVYLCASLNGDRGQETQYFGPGTRLLVL.

This clone was seen a few times. This chain joins TRBV11-3 and TRBJ2-5; no clear D. The length of the CDR3 is 14 residues. The V and J ends lost 5 bases and 2 bases respectively, with 12 bases between them. Per the germline V gene, CDR1 is SGHNT and CDR2 is YENEEA. The CDR3 region is CASSPLSSQETQYF. The DNA of the CDR3 is TGTGCCAGCAGCCCCCTGAGTAGTCAAGAGACCCAGTACTTC.

This clone was found a few times. The chain links TRBV28 to TRBJ2-5, with D perhaps being TRBD1 or TRBD2 (6 bases each). Trimming took off 9 bases at V and 2 bases at J, with 19 bases between the two ends. Germline-derived CDR1 and CDR2 are MDHEN and SYDVKM. This CDR3 is 15 amino acids long. In DNA form, the CDR3 reads TGTGCCAGTAGAAGTAGGGGGGTACCGCAAGAGACCCAGTACTTC. Amino acid sequence: CASRSRGVPQETQYF.

This clone occurred a few times. The chain employs TRBV25-1 and TRBJ2-1, with 7 bases matching TRBD1. This CDR3 has 15 amino acids. V shed 4 bases and J 2 bases; nucleotides not matched to a gene: 5. CDR1 and CDR2 from the germline V gene are MGHDK and SYGVNS. As DNA, the CDR3 is TGTGCCAGCAGTGGGGGACAGTTCGCCTACAATGAGCAGTTCTTC. The encoded protein is CASSGGQFAYNEQFF.

This clone turned up a few times. The chain recombines TRBV19 with TRBJ2-1; 8 positions match TRBD2. The V segment lost 2 bases and the J segment 15 bases; nucleotides outside the gene matches: 6. This CDR3 is 12 amino acids long. Germline V CDR1 and CDR2: LNHDA, SQIVND (reference sequence). The CDR3 region is CASSILAGGLFF. The CDR3, as DNA: TGTGCCAGTAGTATACTCGCGGGAGGCCTGTTCTTC.

The chain uses TRBV7-2 and TRBJ2-7; D remains ambiguous. The CDR3 has 14 residues. Trimming removed 1 base from V and 3 bases from J, with 10 bases in between. Germline CDR1 is SGHTA and CDR2 is FQGNSA. CDR3 region: CASSLGDGIYEQYF. The CDR3 nucleotides are TGTGCCAGCAGCTTAGGCGACGGAATCTACGAGCAGTACTTC. Using reference TRBV7-2 and TRBJ2-7 for the parts outside the CDR3, the full variable domain is GAGVSQSPSNKVTEKGKDVELRCDPISGHTALYWYRQSLGQGLEFLIYFQGNSAPDKSGLPSDRFSAERTGGSVSTLTIQRTQQEDSAVYLCASSLGDGIYEQYFGPGTRLTVT.

This clone was seen only a few times. The chain carries TRBV14 and TRBJ2-7; D is unresolved. The CDR3 runs to 12 residues. Germline values: CDR1 SGHDN, CDR2 FVKESK. The V end lost 4 bases, the J end lost 3 bases, and 7 bases lay between the germline ends. CDR3 protein: CASSLQYYEQYF. The CDR3 DNA is TGTGCCAGCAGCCTCCAATACTACGAGCAGTACTTC.

The sample holds a few counts of this clone. V usage is TRBV19 and J usage is TRBJ2-5; 7 bases map to TRBD2. Trimming removed 3 bases from V and 5 bases from J; junction bases left unmatched: 3. CDR3 length equals 13 residues. The V gene's germline CDR1 is LNHDA and CDR2 SQIVND (reference sequence). The CDR3 nucleotides read TGTGCCAGTAGTATTGCGGGAGTGGAGACCCAGTACTTC. Translating gives CASSIAGVETQYF.